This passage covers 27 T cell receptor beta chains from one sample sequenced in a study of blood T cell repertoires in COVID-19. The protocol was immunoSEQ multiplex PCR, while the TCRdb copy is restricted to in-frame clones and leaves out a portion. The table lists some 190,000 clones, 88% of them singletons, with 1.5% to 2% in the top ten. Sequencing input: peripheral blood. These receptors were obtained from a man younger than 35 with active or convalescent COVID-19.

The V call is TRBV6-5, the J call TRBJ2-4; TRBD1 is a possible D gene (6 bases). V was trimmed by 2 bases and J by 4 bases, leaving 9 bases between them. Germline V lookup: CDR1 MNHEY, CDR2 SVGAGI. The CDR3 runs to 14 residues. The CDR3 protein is CASSYTGLKNIQYF. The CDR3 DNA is TGTGCCAGCAGTTACACAGGGTTAAAAAACATTCAGTACTTC.

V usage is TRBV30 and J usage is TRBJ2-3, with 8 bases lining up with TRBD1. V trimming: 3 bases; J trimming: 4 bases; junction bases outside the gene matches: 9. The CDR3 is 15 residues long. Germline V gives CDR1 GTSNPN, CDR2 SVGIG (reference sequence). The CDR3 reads CAWRAGGGISDTQYF. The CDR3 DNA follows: TGTGCCTGGAGAGCAGGGGGCGGTATTTCAGATACGCAGTATTTT.

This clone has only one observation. The CDR3 is CAWTKTRQGPNTEAFF. In nucleotides, the CDR3 is TGTGCCTGGACGAAAACCCGGCAGGGCCCGAACACTGAAGCTTTCTTT. V and J are TRBV30 and TRBJ1-1, with D perhaps TRBD1 (5 bases). V was cut by 4 bases and J by 1 base, with 19 bases left in between. The germline V gene has CDR1 GTSNPN and CDR2 SVGIG (reference sequence). This CDR3 is 16 amino acids long.

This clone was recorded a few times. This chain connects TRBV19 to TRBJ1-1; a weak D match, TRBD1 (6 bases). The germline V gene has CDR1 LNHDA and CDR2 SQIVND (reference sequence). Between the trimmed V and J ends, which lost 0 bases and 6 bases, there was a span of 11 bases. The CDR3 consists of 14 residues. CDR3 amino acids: CASSIDPGAAEAFF. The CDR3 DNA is TGTGCCAGTAGTATAGATCCAGGGGCCGCTGAAGCTTTCTTT.

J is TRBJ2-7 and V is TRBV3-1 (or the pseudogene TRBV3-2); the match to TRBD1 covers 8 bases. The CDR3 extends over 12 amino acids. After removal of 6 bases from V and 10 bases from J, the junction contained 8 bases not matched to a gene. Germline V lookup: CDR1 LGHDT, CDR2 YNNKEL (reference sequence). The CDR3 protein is CASSQRTGIQYF. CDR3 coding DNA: TGTGCCAGCAGTCAAAGGACAGGGATACAGTACTTC.

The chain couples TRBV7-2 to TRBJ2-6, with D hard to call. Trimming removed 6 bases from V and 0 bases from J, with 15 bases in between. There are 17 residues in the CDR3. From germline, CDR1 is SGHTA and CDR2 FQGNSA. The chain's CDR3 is CASSRTSFSSGANVLTF. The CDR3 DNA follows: TGTGCCAGCAGTCGTACCTCTTTTAGCTCTGGGGCCAACGTCCTGACTTTC. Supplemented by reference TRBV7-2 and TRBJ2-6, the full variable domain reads GAGVSQSPSNKVTEKGKDVELRCDPISGHTALYWYRQSLGQGLEFLIYFQGNSAPDKSGLPSDRFSAERTGGSVSTLTIQRTQQEDSAVYLCASSRTSFSSGANVLTFGAGSRLTVL.

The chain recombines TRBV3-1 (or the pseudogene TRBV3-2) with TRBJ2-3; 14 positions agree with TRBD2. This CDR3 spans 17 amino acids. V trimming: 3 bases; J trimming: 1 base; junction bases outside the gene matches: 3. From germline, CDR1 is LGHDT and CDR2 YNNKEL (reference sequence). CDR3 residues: CASSQVTSGGGTDTQYF. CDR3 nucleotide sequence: TGTGCCAGCAGCCAGGTGACTAGCGGGGGGGGCACAGATACGCAGTATTTT.

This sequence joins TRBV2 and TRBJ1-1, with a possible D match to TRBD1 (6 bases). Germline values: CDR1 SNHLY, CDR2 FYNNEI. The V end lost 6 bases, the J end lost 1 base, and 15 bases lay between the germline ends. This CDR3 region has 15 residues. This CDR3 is CASRPEQGSNTEAFF. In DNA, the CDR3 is TGTGCCAGCAGACCAGAGCAGGGGTCGAACACTGAAGCTTTCTTT.

The CDR3, as DNA: TGTGCCTGGAGTGTTGGACTAGCGGGCTACAATGAGCAGTTCTTC. Its protein product is CAWSVGLAGYNEQFF. The J gene is TRBJ2-1, the V gene TRBV30, with 11 bases matching TRBD2. Germline V gives CDR1 GTSNPN, CDR2 SVGIG (reference sequence). Trimming removed 0 bases from V and 3 bases from J; junction bases left unmatched: 1. The CDR3 contains 15 residues.

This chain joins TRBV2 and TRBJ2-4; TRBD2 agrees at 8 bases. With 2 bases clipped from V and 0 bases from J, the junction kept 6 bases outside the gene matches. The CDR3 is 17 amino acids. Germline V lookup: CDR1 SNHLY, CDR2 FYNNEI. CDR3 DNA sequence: TGTGCCAGCAGTGAAAGGGTAGCGGGACTAGCCAAAAACATTCAGTACTTC. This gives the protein CASSERVAGLAKNIQYF.

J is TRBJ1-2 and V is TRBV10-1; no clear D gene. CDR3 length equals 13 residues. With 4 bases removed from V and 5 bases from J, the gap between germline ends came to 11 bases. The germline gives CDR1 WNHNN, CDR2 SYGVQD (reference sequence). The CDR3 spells CASSANRGYGYTF. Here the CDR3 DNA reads TGCGCCAGCAGTGCTAATCGCGGGTATGGCTACACCTTC.

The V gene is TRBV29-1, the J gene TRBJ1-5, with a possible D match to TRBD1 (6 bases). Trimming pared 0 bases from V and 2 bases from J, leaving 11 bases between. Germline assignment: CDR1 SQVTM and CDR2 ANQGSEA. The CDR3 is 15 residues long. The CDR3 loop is CSVEELRTGNQPQHF. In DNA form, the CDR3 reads TGCAGCGTTGAAGAACTTCGGACAGGCAATCAGCCCCAGCATTTT.

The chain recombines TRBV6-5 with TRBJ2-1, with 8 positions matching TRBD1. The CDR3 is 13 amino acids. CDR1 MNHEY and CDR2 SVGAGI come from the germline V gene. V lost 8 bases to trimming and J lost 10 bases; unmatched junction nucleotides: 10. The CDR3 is CASCAQGAGEQFF. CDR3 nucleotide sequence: TGTGCCAGCTGCGCTCAGGGGGCGGGGGAGCAGTTCTTC.

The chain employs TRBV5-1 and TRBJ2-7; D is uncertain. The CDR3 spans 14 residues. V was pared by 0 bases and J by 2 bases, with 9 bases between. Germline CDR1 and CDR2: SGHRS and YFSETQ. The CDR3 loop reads CASSLDHIAYEQYF. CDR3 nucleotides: TGCGCCAGCAGCTTGGACCACATCGCCTACGAGCAGTACTTC.

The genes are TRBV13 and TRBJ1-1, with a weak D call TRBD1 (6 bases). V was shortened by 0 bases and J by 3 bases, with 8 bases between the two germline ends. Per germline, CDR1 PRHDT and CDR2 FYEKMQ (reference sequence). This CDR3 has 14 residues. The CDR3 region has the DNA TGTGCCAGCAGCTTAGGAGGGGGAGACACTGAAGCTTTCTTT. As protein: CASSLGGGDTEAFF.

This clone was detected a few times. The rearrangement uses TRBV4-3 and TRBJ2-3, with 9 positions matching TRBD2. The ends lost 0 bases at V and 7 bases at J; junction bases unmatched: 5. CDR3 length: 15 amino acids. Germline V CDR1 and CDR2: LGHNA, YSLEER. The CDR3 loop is CASSQEAGGWHTQYF. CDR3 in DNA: TGCGCCAGCAGCCAAGAGGCGGGAGGGTGGCATACGCAGTATTTT.

In nucleotides, the CDR3 is TGTGCCAGTAGTATTGGGGCGAACATTAATTCACCCCTCCACTTT. It is translated as CASSIGANINSPLHF. The chain combines TRBV19 with TRBJ1-6, with D possibly being TRBD1 (5 bases). CDR1 is LNHDA and CDR2 is SQIVND in the germline V gene (reference sequence). V gave up 3 bases and J gave up 6 bases, with 12 bases separating them. CDR3 length: 15 residues.

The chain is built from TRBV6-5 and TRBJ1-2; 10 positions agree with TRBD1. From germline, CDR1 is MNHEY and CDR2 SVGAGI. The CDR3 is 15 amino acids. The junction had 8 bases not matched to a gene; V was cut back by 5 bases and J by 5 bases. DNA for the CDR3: TGTGCCAGCAGTATCCGGGACAGGGGATCTTATGGCTACACCTTC. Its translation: CASSIRDRGSYGYTF.

The DNA of the CDR3 is TGTGCCAGCAGCCAGGGGGGTGAGCAGTTCTTC. This sequence encodes CASSQGGEQFF. The V and J genes are TRBV6-5 and TRBJ2-1, with D perhaps matching TRBD1 (7 bases). V was shortened by 6 bases and J by 9 bases, with 9 bases between the two germline ends. CDR1 is MNHEY and CDR2 is SVGAGI in the germline V gene. The CDR3 is 11 residues long.

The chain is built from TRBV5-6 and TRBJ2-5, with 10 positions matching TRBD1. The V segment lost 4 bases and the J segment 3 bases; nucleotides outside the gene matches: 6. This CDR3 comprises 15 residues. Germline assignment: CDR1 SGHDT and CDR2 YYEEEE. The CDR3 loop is CASSRTGGNKETQYF. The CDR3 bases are TGTGCCAGCAGCCGGACAGGGGGGAATAAAGAGACCCAGTACTTC.

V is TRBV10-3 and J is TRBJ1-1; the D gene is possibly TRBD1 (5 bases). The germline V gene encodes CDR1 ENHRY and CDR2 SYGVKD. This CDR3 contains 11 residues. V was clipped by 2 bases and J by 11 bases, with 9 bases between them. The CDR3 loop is CAISEQGGAFF. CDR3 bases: TGTGCCATCAGTGAGCAGGGAGGGGCTTTCTTT.

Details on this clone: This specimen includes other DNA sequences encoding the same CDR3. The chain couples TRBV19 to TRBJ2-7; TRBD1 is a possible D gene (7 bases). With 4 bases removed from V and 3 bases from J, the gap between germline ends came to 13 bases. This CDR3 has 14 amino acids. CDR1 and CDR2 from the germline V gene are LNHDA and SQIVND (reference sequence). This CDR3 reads CASSTRQGGYEQYF. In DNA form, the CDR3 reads TGTGCCAGTAGTACCAGACAGGGAGGCTACGAGCAGTACTTC.

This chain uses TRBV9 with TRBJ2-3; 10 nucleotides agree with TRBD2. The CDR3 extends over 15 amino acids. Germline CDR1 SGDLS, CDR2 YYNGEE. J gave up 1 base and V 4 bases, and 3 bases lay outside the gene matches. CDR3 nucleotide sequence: TGTGCCAGCAGCATCCTAGCGGGGGGCACAGATACGCAGTATTTT. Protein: CASSILAGGTDTQYF. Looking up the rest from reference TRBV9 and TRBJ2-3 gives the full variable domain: DSGVTQTPKHLITATGQRVTLRCSPRSGDLSVYWYQQSLDQGLQFLIQYYNGEERAKGNILERFSAQQFPDLHSELNLSSLELGDSALYFCASSILAGGTDTQYFGPGTRLTVL.

The CDR3 is CASSPPRAMGWTEAFF. The CDR3 DNA reads TGTGCCAGCTCACCACCGAGGGCCATGGGTTGGACTGAAGCTTTCTTT. The chain carries TRBV18 and TRBJ1-1; no definite D call. Trimming removed 0 bases from V and 5 bases from J, with 16 bases in between. The CDR3 covers 16 residues. CDR1 and CDR2 (germline): KGHSH, LQKENI. Full variable domain (remainder filled in from reference TRBV18 and TRBJ1-1): NAGVMQNPRHLVRRRGQEARLRCSPMKGHSHVYWYRQLPEEGLKFMVYLQKENIIDESGMPKERFSAEFPKEGPSILRIQQVVRGDSAAYFCASSPPRAMGWTEAFFGQGTRLTVV.

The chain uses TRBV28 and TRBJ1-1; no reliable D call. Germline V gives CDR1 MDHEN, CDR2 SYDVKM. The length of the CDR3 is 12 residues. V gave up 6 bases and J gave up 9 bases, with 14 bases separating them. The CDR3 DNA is TGTGCCAGCAGCCCCTCGAGGGTAAAAGCTTTCTTT. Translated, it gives CASSPSRVKAFF.

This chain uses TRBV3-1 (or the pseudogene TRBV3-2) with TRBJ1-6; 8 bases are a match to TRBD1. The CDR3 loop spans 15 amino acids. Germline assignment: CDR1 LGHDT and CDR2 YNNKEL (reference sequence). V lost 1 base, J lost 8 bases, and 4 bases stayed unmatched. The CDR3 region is CASSQGTGRDSPLHF. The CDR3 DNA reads TGTGCCAGCAGCCAAGGGACAGGGAGGGATTCACCCCTCCACTTT.

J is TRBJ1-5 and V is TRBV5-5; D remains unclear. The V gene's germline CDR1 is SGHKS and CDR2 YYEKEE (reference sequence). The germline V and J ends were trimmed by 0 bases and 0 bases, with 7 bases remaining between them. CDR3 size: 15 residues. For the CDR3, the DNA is TGTGCCAGCAGCTTGGTTCCGGGTAGCAATCAGCCCCAGCATTTT. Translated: CASSLVPGSNQPQHF.